This T cell receptor beta chain comes out of a study of cytomegalovirus exposure and HLA in healthy donors. Study-level information: Researchers previously reported finding 90 million to 120 million unique TCR beta sequences from 170 million or so T cells.

As concerns this clone: Its target is unknown.

Study observations and caveats: Information on immune exposure was restricted to one variable (CMV serostatus). Across donors, presence/absence analyses took sequencing depth to be roughly uniform.

The CMV serostatus of this donor went unrecorded. The PCR ran on 60 Vbeta and 13 Jbeta primers. Sequencing used immunoSEQ multiplex PCR; TCRdb keeps in-frame clones, though not all of them. Altogether under 75,000 clones are present, 70% to 85% being singletons, with the ten largest covering around 10%. This sequence originates from a human donor in good health. Sequencing was performed on PBMCs.

The CDR3 reads CSVRAGGVEQYF. DNA of the CDR3: TGCAGCGTGAGGGCGGGTGGGGTGGAGCAGTACTTC. The V and J genes are TRBV29-1 and TRBJ2-7; a possible D gene is TRBD2 (5 bases). From germline, CDR1 is SQVTM and CDR2 ANQGSEA. V was clipped by 6 bases and J by 7 bases, with 16 bases between them. The CDR3 has 12 residues.